This T cell receptor beta chain was found in a study of cytomegalovirus exposure and HLA in healthy donors. Trimming cost V 0 bases and J 3 bases, with 10 bases left between them. CDR1 and CDR2 (germline): SGDLS, YYNGEE. The length of the CDR3 is 16 residues. Both 60 Vbeta primers and 13 Jbeta primers went into the PCR. Profiling relied on immunoSEQ multiplex PCR, and the TCRdb table lists in-frame clones only, not all of them. In the table there are 150,000 to 200,000 clones, 78% of which are singletons. Sequencing input: PBMCs. The chain has TRBV9 and TRBJ2-6; possibly TRBD1 for D (5 bases). This TCR was recovered from a woman aged 35 to 49 in good health and CMV-seronegative. CDR3 loop: CASSVVPGFGANVLTF. The CDR3 DNA reads as TGTGCCAGCAGCGTAGTACCAGGGTTTGGGGCCAACGTCCTGACTTTC. Full variable domain (outside the CDR3, taken from reference TRBV9 and TRBJ2-6): DSGVTQTPKHLITATGQRVTLRCSPRSGDLSVYWYQQSLDQGLQFLIQYYNGEERAKGNILERFSAQQFPDLHSELNLSSLELGDSALYFCASSVVPGFGANVLTFGAGSRLTVL.